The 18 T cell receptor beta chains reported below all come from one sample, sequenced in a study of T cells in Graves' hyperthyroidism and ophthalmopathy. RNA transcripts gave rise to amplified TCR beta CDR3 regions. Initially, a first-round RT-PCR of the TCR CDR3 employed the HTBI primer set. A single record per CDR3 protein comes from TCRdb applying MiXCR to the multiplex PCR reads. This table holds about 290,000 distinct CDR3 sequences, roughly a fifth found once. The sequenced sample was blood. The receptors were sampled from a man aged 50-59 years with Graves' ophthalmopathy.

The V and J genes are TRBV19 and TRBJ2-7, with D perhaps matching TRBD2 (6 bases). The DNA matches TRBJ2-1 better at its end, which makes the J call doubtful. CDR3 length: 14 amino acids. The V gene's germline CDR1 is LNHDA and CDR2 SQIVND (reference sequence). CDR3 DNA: TGTGCCAGTAGTCTGGGACTGGAGCGGAACGAGCAGTTCTTC. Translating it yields CASSLGLERNEQFF.

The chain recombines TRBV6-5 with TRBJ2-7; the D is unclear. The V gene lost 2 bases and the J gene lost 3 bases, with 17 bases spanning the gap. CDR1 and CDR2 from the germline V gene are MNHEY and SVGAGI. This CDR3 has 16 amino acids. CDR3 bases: TGTGCCAGCAGTTACGGGTTGGGAAGCTCGGGCTACGAGCAGTACTTC. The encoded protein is CASSYGLGSSGYEQYF.

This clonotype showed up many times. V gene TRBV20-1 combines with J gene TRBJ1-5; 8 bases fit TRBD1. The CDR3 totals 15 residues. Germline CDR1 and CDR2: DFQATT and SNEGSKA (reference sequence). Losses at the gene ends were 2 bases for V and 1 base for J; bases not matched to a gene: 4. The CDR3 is CSARPGGVSNQPQHF. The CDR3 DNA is TGCAGTGCTAGACCAGGGGGCGTAAGCAATCAGCCCCAGCATTTT.

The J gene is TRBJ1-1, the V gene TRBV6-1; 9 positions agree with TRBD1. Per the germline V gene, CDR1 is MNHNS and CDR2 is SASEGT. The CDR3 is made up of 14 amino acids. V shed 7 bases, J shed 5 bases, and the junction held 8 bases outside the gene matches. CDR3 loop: CASTTDRGATEAFF. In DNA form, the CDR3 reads TGTGCCAGCACCACGGACAGGGGAGCTACTGAAGCTTTCTTT.

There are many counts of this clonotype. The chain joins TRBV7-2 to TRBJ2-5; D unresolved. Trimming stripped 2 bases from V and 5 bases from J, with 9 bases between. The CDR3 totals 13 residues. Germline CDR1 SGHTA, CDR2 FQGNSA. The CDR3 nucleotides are TGTGCCAGCAGCTTACAGGACCCGGAGACCCAGTACTTC. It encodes CASSLQDPETQYF.

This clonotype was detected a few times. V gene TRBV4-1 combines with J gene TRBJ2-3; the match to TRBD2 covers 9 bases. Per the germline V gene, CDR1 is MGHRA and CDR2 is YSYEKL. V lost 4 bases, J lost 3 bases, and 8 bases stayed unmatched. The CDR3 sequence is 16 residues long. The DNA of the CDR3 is TGCGCCAGCAGCCCGGTAGCGGGGGTGGGTACAGATACGCAGTATTTT. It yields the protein CASSPVAGVGTDTQYF.

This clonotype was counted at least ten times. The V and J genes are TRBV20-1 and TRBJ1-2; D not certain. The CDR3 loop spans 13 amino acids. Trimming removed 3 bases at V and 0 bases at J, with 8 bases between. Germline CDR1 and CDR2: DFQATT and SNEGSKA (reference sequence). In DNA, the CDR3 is TGCAGTGCTAGGGGGAAAGCTAACTATGGCTACACCTTC. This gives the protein CSARGKANYGYTF.

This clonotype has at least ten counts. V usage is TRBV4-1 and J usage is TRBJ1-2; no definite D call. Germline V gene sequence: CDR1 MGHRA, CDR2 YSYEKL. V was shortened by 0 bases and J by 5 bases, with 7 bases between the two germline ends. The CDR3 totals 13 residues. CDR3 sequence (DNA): TGCGCCAGCAGCCAAGATCTGGGGTATGGCTACACCTTC. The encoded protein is CASSQDLGYGYTF.

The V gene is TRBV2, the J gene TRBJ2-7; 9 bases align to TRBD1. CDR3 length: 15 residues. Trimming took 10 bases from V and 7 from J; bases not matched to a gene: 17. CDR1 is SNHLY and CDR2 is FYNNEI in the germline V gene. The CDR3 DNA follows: TGTGCCATCGGACGACCGGGACAGGGAATTAGGGAGCAGTACTTC. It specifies CAIGRPGQGIREQYF.

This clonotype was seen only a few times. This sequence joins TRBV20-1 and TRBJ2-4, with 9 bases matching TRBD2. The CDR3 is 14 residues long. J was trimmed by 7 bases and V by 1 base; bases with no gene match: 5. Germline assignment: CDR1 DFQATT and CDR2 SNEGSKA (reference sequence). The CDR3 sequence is CSARASGRMNIQYF. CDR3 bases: TGCAGTGCTAGAGCCAGCGGGAGGATGAACATTCAGTACTTC.

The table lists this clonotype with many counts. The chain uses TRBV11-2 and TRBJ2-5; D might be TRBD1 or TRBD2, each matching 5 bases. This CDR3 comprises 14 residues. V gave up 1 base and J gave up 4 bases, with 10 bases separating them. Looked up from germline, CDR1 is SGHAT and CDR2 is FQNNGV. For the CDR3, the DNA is TGTGCCAGCAGCTTAGCCCCGGGACCAGAGACCCAGTACTTC. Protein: CASSLAPGPETQYF.

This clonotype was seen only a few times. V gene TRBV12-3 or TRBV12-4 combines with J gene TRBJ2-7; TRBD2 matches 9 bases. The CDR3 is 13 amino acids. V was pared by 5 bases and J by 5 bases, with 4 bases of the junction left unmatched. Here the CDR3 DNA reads TGTGCCAGCAGTGGTAGCGGGAGCGACGAGCAGTACTTC. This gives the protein CASSGSGSDEQYF.

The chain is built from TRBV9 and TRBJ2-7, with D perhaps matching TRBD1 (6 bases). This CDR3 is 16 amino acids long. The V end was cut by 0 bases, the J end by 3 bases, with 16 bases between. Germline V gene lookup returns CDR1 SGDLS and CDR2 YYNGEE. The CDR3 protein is CASSVAGDNTFYEQYF. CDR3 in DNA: TGTGCCAGCAGCGTAGCAGGGGATAATACTTTCTACGAGCAGTACTTC.

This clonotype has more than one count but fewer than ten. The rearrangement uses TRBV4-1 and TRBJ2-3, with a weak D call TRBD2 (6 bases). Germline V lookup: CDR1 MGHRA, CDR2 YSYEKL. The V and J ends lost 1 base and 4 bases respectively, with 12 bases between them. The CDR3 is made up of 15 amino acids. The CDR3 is CASSQGTRRADTQYF. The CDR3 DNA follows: TGCGCCAGCAGCCAAGGCACAAGGAGGGCAGATACGCAGTATTTT.

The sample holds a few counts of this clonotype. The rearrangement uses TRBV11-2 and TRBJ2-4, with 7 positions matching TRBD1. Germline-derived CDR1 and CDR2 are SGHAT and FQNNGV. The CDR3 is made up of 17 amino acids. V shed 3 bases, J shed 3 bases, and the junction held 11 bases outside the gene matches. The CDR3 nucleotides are TGTGCCAGCAGCTTGAACAGGGGTGGGTTTGACAAAAACATTCAGTACTTC. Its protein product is CASSLNRGGFDKNIQYF. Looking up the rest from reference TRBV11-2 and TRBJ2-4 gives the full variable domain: EAGVAQSPRYKIIEKRQSVAFWCNPISGHATLYWYQQILGQGPKLLIQFQNNGVVDDSQLPKDRFSAERLKGVDSTLKIQPAKLEDSAVYLCASSLNRGGFDKNIQYFGAGTRLSVL.

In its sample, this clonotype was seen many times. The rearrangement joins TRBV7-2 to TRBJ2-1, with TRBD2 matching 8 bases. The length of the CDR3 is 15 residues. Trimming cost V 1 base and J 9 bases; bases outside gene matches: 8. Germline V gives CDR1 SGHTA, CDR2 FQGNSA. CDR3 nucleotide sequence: TGTGCCAGCAGCTTAGTAGCGGGGAGTGGGGCTGAGCAGTTCTTC. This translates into CASSLVAGSGAEQFF. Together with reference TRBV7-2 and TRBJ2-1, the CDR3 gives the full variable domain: GAGVSQSPSNKVTEKGKDVELRCDPISGHTALYWYRQSLGQGLEFLIYFQGNSAPDKSGLPSDRFSAERTGGSVSTLTIQRTQQEDSAVYLCASSLVAGSGAEQFFGPGTRLTVL.

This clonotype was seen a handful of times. This chain's CDR3 is CSVGATGDSPLHF. CDR3 nucleotide sequence: TGCAGCGTTGGTGCCACCGGGGATTCACCCCTCCACTTT. The chain couples TRBV29-1 to TRBJ1-6; D is unclear. This CDR3 has 13 amino acids. Germline-derived CDR1 and CDR2 are SQVTM and ANQGSEA. The V end was cut by 4 bases, the J end by 8 bases, with 12 bases between.

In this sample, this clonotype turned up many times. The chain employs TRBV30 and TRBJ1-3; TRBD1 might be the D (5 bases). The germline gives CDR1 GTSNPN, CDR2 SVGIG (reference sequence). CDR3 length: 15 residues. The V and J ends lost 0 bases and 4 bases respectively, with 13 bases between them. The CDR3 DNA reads TGTGCCTGGAGTGTAACCGGGGCGTTGGGAAACACCATATATTTT. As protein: CAWSVTGALGNTIYF.